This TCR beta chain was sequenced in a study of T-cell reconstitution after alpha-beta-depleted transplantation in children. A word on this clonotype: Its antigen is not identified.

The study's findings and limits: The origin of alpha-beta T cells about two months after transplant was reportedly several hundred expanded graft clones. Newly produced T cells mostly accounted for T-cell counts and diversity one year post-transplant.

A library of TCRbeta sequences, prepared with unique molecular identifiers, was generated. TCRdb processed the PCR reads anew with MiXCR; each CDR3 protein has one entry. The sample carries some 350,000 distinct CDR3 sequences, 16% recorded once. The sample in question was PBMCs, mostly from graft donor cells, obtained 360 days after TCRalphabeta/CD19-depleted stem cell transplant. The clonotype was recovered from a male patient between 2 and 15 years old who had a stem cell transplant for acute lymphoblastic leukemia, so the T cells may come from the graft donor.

The CDR3 bases are TGTGCCAGCAGCTCAAGAATGGGGACTAGCCACCCAGATACGCAGTATTTT. It yields the protein CASSSRMGTSHPDTQYF. The rearrangement joins TRBV11-2 to TRBJ2-3; 9 bases align to TRBD2. The germline gives CDR1 SGHAT, CDR2 FQNNGV. J was trimmed by 4 bases and V by 4 bases; bases with no gene match: 12. The CDR3 is made up of 17 amino acids.